This TCR beta chain was observed in a study of radiation and T cells in renal cell carcinoma. Notes on the study in general: Top tumor clonotypes rose in blood 2 weeks post-radiation, then contracted.

Time point meaning: baseline pretreatment blood. Noted treatment: 15 Gy SBRT to primary tumor, nephrectomy 4 weeks later. Serial blood draws occurred at baseline and 2 and 4 weeks post-SBRT. As regards this clone: Antigen unknown.

V lost 1 base to trimming and J lost 9 bases; unmatched junction nucleotides: 15. The germline V gene has CDR1 LGHNA and CDR2 YSLEER. CDR3 length equals 17 residues. Assay: immunoSEQ multiplex PCR; the TCRdb copy retains only in-frame clones and omits some. The data hold 94,000 or so clones, with 70% to 85% observed a single time. This specimen consisted of blood, obtained from a patient whose treatment included radiotherapy and nephrectomy. This chain joins TRBV4-3 and TRBJ2-1; TRBD2 matches at 7 bases. This receptor was identified in a man in his sixties with renal cell carcinoma. DNA of the CDR3: TGCGCCAGCAGCCAAGTAGCGGCGCGGGAGAGGTGGGGTGAGCAGTTCTTC. This codes for CASSQVAARERWGEQFF.